This TCR beta chain was recovered during a study of OX40 agonist ivuxolimab in advanced cancers. Study-level background: Patients were treated with intravenous ivuxolimab, dosed at 0.01 to 10 mg/kg and infused every 2 weeks. A diagnosis of hepatocellular carcinoma, melanoma, renal cell or head and neck cancer was present in dose-escalation patients. The study, taken as a whole, reports: Relative to CD4+, CD8+ T cells held more expanded clones on average.

Germline CDR1 SGHTA, CDR2 FQGNSA. Trimming removed 5 bases at V and 7 bases at J, with 18 bases between. The CDR3 is 14 residues long. On this clone: Its antigen is still unknown.

Profiled with immunoSEQ multiplex PCR; TCRdb holds only in-frame clones, not every one. The table records 90,000 to 100,000 clones, more than 95% of them present only once. The genes are TRBV7-2 and TRBJ2-7, with D perhaps assigned TRBD1 or TRBD2 (5 bases each). The specimen comprised CD4+ or CD8+ T cells sorted from blood, sampled in a trial of the OX40 agonist ivuxolimab. This TCR derives from an adult with an advanced solid tumor such as melanoma, head and neck, liver or kidney cancer. CDR3 sequence: CASSPFGGRAEQYF. CDR3 nucleotide sequence: TGTGCCAGCAGCCCCTTTGGGGGTAGGGCGGAGCAGTACTTC. Combining the CDR3 with reference TRBV7-2 and TRBJ2-7 gives the whole variable domain GAGVSQSPSNKVTEKGKDVELRCDPISGHTALYWYRQSLGQGLEFLIYFQGNSAPDKSGLPSDRFSAERTGGSVSTLTIQRTQQEDSAVYLCASSPFGGRAEQYFGPGTRLTVT.